Below are 32 T cell receptor beta chains sequenced from a single sample in a study of blood T cells in healthy people across ages. It was with a sample-barcoded 5' primer and a J-beta primer mix that a second PCR of roughly 7 to 12 cycles was run. TCRdb re-called the 5' RACE reads through MiXCR, storing one row per CDR3 protein. The sample shows 1.5 million to 2 million distinct CDR3 sequences, under 30% of them seen only once. The specimen was blood. Every receptor here comes from a woman aged 25-40 years in good health.

There are a few counts of this clonotype. The rearrangement joins TRBV30 to TRBJ2-5; possibly TRBD2 for D (6 bases). CDR3 length: 13 residues. V lost 8 bases, J lost 4 bases, and 17 bases lay in between. Germline CDR1 reads GTSNPN; CDR2 reads SVGIG (reference sequence). CDR3 sequence (DNA): TGTGCCCGGACCCAGCCCGGGAGAGAGACCCAGTACTTC. Amino acid sequence: CARTQPGRETQYF.

The chain joins TRBV13 to TRBJ2-7; tentatively, D is TRBD1 or TRBD2 (5 bases each). Trimming left V 5 bases short and J 10 bases short, with 30 bases between. The CDR3 contains 17 residues. Germline V gene lookup returns CDR1 PRHDT and CDR2 FYEKMQ (reference sequence). The CDR3, as DNA: TGTGCCAGCAGCCCGCGTCTAGGAGAAGGTCAGGGAGTACCTCAGTACTTC. Its protein product is CASSPRLGEGQGVPQYF.

This clonotype showed up just a few times. The rearrangement links TRBV2 to TRBJ2-1, with 8 bases fitting TRBD2. Trimming took 2 bases from V and 4 from J; bases not matched to a gene: 10. Germline CDR1 is SNHLY and CDR2 is FYNNEI. The CDR3 is 17 residues long. This CDR3 is CASSELSGGLAYNEQFF. The CDR3 DNA sequence: TGTGCCAGCAGTGAATTGAGCGGGGGACTCGCGTACAATGAGCAGTTCTTC.

The V gene is TRBV7-2, the J gene TRBJ2-1; TRBD1 aligns across 8 bases. From germline, CDR1 is SGHTA and CDR2 FQGNSA. This CDR3 has 15 amino acids. J was trimmed by 6 bases and V by 1 base; bases with no gene match: 5. CDR3 residues: CASSLGTGTLNEQFF. In DNA form, the CDR3 reads TGTGCCAGCAGCTTAGGGACAGGGACCCTCAATGAGCAGTTCTTC.

This clonotype was seen only a few times. The chain uses TRBV11-2 and TRBJ2-5; the match to TRBD2 covers 9 bases. CDR3 length equals 16 residues. Germline V gives CDR1 SGHAT, CDR2 FQNNGV. The junction had 6 bases not matched to a gene; V was cut back by 3 bases and J by 1 base. The CDR3 spells CASSFLAGAIQETQYF. The CDR3 DNA sequence: TGTGCCAGCAGCTTCTTAGCGGGGGCGATCCAAGAGACCCAGTACTTC.

The gene calls are TRBV28 and TRBJ2-1, with 13 bases identical to TRBD2. V was pared by 7 bases and J by 9 bases, with 9 bases of the junction left unmatched. The CDR3 spans 15 residues. Germline V gene data show CDR1 as MDHEN and CDR2 as SYDVKM. The CDR3 protein is CASNLRGLAGSEQFF. The CDR3 bases are TGTGCCAGCAACCTTAGGGGACTAGCGGGATCTGAGCAGTTCTTC.

This clonotype was counted many times. The chain employs TRBV5-1 and TRBJ2-3, with TRBD1 as a possible D gene (7 bases). The CDR3 contains 15 residues. V dropped 6 bases and J dropped 1 base, with 15 bases sitting between them. Germline lookup yields CDR1 SGHRS and CDR2 YFSETQ. The CDR3 sequence: CASNRGTDGTDTQYF. CDR3 coding DNA: TGCGCCAGCAATCGGGGGACAGACGGCACAGATACGCAGTATTTT. Drawing the rest from reference TRBV5-1 and TRBJ2-3, the complete variable domain is KAGVTQTPRYLIKTRGQQVTLSCSPISGHRSVSWYQQTPGQGLQFLFEYFSETQRNKGNFPGRFSGRQFSNSRSEMNVSTLELGDSALYLCASNRGTDGTDTQYFGPGTRLTVL.

This clonotype was seen repeatedly, ten times or more. The chain links TRBV24-1 to TRBJ2-1; 9 nucleotides match TRBD2. The V gene's germline CDR1 is KGHDR and CDR2 SFDVKD. Trimming took 9 bases from V and 7 from J; bases not matched to a gene: 9. CDR3 length equals 14 residues. CDR3 DNA: TGTGCCACCGCAGCGCGGGAGGGGGGTAATGAGCAGTTCTTC. It encodes CATAAREGGNEQFF.

The chain couples TRBV20-1 to TRBJ1-2; no definite D call. Between the trimmed V and J ends, which lost 3 bases and 0 bases, there was a span of 14 bases. The CDR3 sequence is 15 residues long. Germline V gives CDR1 DFQATT, CDR2 SNEGSKA (reference sequence). The CDR3 bases are TGCAGTGCTAGCATAGGGAGAGGTTCTAACTATGGCTACACCTTC. Protein sequence: CSASIGRGSNYGYTF.

There are a few counts of this clonotype. The rearrangement links TRBV5-1 to TRBJ1-4; 10 bases fit TRBD1. CDR1 is SGHRS and CDR2 is YFSETQ in the germline V gene. The trim removed 5 bases at V and 7 bases at J, leaving 8 bases unmatched. This CDR3 contains 15 residues. Here the CDR3 reads CASRETGGAGEKLFF. In nucleotides, the CDR3 is TGCGCCAGCAGGGAGACAGGGGGCGCAGGTGAAAAACTGTTTTTT.

V and J are TRBV20-1 and TRBJ2-7, with 10 positions matching TRBD2. CDR3 length: 14 amino acids. CDR1 and CDR2 from the germline V gene are DFQATT and SNEGSKA (reference sequence). The junction had 3 bases not matched to a gene; V was cut back by 0 bases and J by 4 bases. The CDR3 region has the DNA TGCAGTGCTAGAGATCTTAGCGGGAGGTACGAGCAGTACTTC. Protein sequence: CSARDLSGRYEQYF.

The table lists this clonotype with many counts. The CDR3 bases are TGTGCCAGCAGCCCCACTCCGACCCTAGCCAAAAACATTCAGTACTTC. Translating gives CASSPTPTLAKNIQYF. The V gene is TRBV12-3 or TRBV12-4, the J gene TRBJ2-4; no firm D call. The germline V and J ends were trimmed by 6 bases and 0 bases, with 15 bases remaining between them. The CDR3 is 16 amino acids.

J is TRBJ2-3 and V is TRBV24-1; TRBD1 matches at 8 bases. The trim removed 3 bases at V and 0 bases at J, leaving 1 base unmatched. There are 15 residues in the CDR3. Germline assignment: CDR1 KGHDR and CDR2 SFDVKD. As DNA, the CDR3 is TGTGCCACCAGTGATACAGGGGGGAGCACAGATACGCAGTATTTT. Protein: CATSDTGGSTDTQYF.

In its sample, this clonotype was seen a few times. J is TRBJ2-6 and V is TRBV5-1; D gene uncertain. Germline values: CDR1 SGHRS, CDR2 YFSETQ. Between the trimmed V and J ends, which lost 7 bases and 6 bases, there was a span of 14 bases. This CDR3 region has 14 residues. The CDR3 protein is CASSKGQAANVLTF. CDR3 in DNA: TGCGCCAGCTCGAAAGGGCAAGCGGCCAACGTCCTGACTTTC.

J is TRBJ1-6 and V is TRBV7-9, with a tentative D call TRBD1 (5 bases). V was pared by 5 bases and J by 5 bases, with 16 bases between. Germline lookup yields CDR1 SEHNR and CDR2 FQNEAQ (reference sequence). This CDR3 is built from 16 residues. CDR3 amino acids: CASSHTGTGNNSPLHF. DNA of the CDR3: TGTGCCAGCAGCCACACCGGGACCGGGAATAATTCACCCCTCCACTTT.

The rearrangement links TRBV24-1 to TRBJ1-1; maybe TRBD1 (6 bases). The V end lost 0 bases, the J end lost 1 base, and 17 bases lay between the germline ends. Germline-derived CDR1 and CDR2 are KGHDR and SFDVKD. The CDR3 has 18 residues. This CDR3 is CATSDLEGQGYRNTEAFF. CDR3 nucleotides: TGTGCCACCAGTGATTTGGAAGGGCAGGGGTATAGGAACACTGAAGCTTTCTTT.

Only a few counts were recorded for this clonotype. The V gene is TRBV11-3, the J gene TRBJ2-1, with 13 bases fitting TRBD2. This CDR3 has 15 residues. Looked up from germline, CDR1 is SGHNT and CDR2 is YENEEA. The V gene end was trimmed by 5 bases and the J gene end by 7 bases; junction bases not matched to a gene: 5. The CDR3 region has the DNA TGTGCCAGCAGCATCGGACTAGCGGGAGCTAATGAGCAGTTCTTC. Its translation: CASSIGLAGANEQFF.

V usage is TRBV4-1 and J usage is TRBJ2-2; tentatively, D is TRBD2 (6 bases). Trimming pared 0 bases from V and 4 bases from J, leaving 12 bases between. The germline CDR1 and CDR2 sequences are MGHRA and YSYEKL. The CDR3 has 16 residues. CDR3 sequence reads: CASSQERGGVTGELFF. CDR3 DNA: TGCGCCAGCAGCCAAGAAAGGGGCGGGGTCACCGGGGAGCTGTTTTTT.

At least ten counts were recorded for this clonotype. The J gene is TRBJ2-5, the V gene TRBV9; D remains ambiguous. CDR1 is SGDLS and CDR2 is YYNGEE in the germline V gene. With 5 bases removed from V and 1 base from J, the gap between germline ends came to 12 bases. The length of the CDR3 is 14 residues. The CDR3 loop reads CASRSGSIQETQYF. CDR3 in DNA: TGTGCCAGCAGGTCCGGATCGATCCAAGAGACCCAGTACTTC.

This clonotype was seen ten or more times. The rearrangement uses TRBV12-5 and TRBJ2-4; D gene unclear. Trimming stripped 1 base from V and 3 bases from J, with 10 bases between. This CDR3 has 15 residues. CDR1 LGHNT and CDR2 FRNRAP come from the germline V gene. The CDR3 loop reads CASGLAYSNKNIQYF. CDR3 bases: TGTGCTAGTGGTTTGGCCTACAGCAACAAAAACATTCAGTACTTC.

The sample holds a few counts of this clonotype. The chain couples TRBV25-1 to TRBJ2-1; TRBD2 matches 7 bases. With 2 bases clipped from V and 8 bases from J, the junction kept 15 bases outside the gene matches. The germline V gene encodes CDR1 MGHDK and CDR2 SYGVNS. CDR3 size: 17 residues. Written as DNA, the CDR3 is TGTGCCAGCAGTGAAGCCCCTGGGCGGGAGAGGGAGGATGAGCAGTTCTTC. Protein: CASSEAPGREREDEQFF.

This clonotype was found a few times. The chain joins TRBV7-3 to TRBJ2-1; 12 bases line up with TRBD2. This CDR3 region has 16 residues. Losses at the gene ends were 1 base for V and 5 bases for J; bases not matched to a gene: 3. Germline V gives CDR1 SGHTA, CDR2 FQGTGA. CDR3 sequence reads: CASSLRSSGGDNEQFF. The DNA of the CDR3 is TGTGCCAGCAGCTTAAGATCTAGCGGGGGGGACAATGAGCAGTTCTTC.

V gene TRBV20-1 combines with J gene TRBJ2-1; D remains unclear. V was clipped by 0 bases and J by 10 bases, with 16 bases between them. The CDR3 loop spans 14 amino acids. CDR1 and CDR2 (germline): DFQATT, SNEGSKA (reference sequence). The CDR3, as DNA: TGCAGTGCTAGAGACCTTAAGGAAGCCTGGGAGCAGTTCTTC. This encodes CSARDLKEAWEQFF.

At least ten counts were recorded for this clonotype. The chain joins TRBV9 to TRBJ2-1, with 8 bases fitting TRBD1. The CDR3 is 12 amino acids. The germline V gene encodes CDR1 SGDLS and CDR2 YYNGEE. The V and J ends lost 3 bases and 9 bases, in that order; junction bases with no gene match: 2. The CDR3 sequence: CASSGTGGEQFF. CDR3 bases: TGTGCCAGCAGCGGAACAGGGGGTGAGCAGTTCTTC.

This clonotype was seen many times. The V call is TRBV2, the J call TRBJ2-1; D tentatively reads TRBD1 or TRBD2 (5 bases each). CDR1 and CDR2 from the germline V gene are SNHLY and FYNNEI. CDR3 length equals 13 residues. Deletions cut 5 bases from V and 6 bases from J, with 11 bases between. The CDR3 region is CASSSGALNEQFF. DNA of the CDR3: TGTGCCAGCAGTTCCGGGGCCCTCAATGAGCAGTTCTTC.

The V gene is TRBV4-1, the J gene TRBJ2-7, with D maybe TRBD2 (6 bases). Germline CDR1 and CDR2: MGHRA and YSYEKL. V shed 1 base and J shed 4 bases, with 17 bases lying between them. The CDR3 is made up of 16 amino acids. The CDR3 protein is CASSQGDLGGEYEQYF. CDR3 DNA sequence: TGCGCCAGCAGCCAAGGGGATCTTGGAGGGGAATACGAGCAGTACTTC.

Only a few counts were recorded for this clonotype. This chain links TRBV12-3 or TRBV12-4 with TRBJ1-5, with unresolved D. V was trimmed by 4 bases and J by 4 bases, leaving 17 bases between them. The CDR3 extends over 16 amino acids. The CDR3: CASSSSSGFGNQPQHF. DNA for the CDR3: TGTGCCAGCAGTTCTTCATCGGGATTTGGGAATCAGCCCCAGCATTTT.

The V gene is TRBV29-1, the J gene TRBJ2-7; D might be TRBD2 (7 bases). Germline values: CDR1 SQVTM, CDR2 ANQGSEA. Trimming removed 3 bases from V and 2 bases from J, with 17 bases in between. The CDR3 is made up of 15 amino acids. CDR3 in DNA: TGCAGCGTTGAGACCCCCCGGGGGGCGGCCTACGAGCAGTACTTC. It translates to CSVETPRGAAYEQYF.

This sequence joins TRBV6-8 and TRBJ1-1, with D perhaps TRBD1 (5 bases). Germline values: CDR1 MNHGY, CDR2 SAAAGT. V dropped 11 bases and J dropped 0 bases, with 16 bases sitting between them. The CDR3 loop spans 14 amino acids. CDR3 coding DNA: TGTGCCGAGCAGGGTCTTTTCATGAACACTGAAGCTTTCTTT. It encodes CAEQGLFMNTEAFF.

This clonotype turned up a few times. The V gene is TRBV20-1, the J gene TRBJ1-5; D not resolved. Looked up from germline, CDR1 is DFQATT and CDR2 is SNEGSKA (reference sequence). CDR3 length: 14 amino acids. Trimming pared 3 bases from V and 2 bases from J, leaving 11 bases between. CDR3 in amino acids: CSARVGKGNQPQHF. In nucleotides, the CDR3 is TGCAGTGCTAGGGTAGGGAAGGGCAATCAGCCCCAGCATTTT.

V usage is TRBV5-5 and J usage is TRBJ1-2; D unclear. The CDR3 has 11 amino acids. Trimming took 0 bases from V and 12 from J, leaving 9 bases between them. Germline CDR1 SGHKS, CDR2 YYEKEE (reference sequence). The CDR3 is CASSLDQADTF. The DNA of the CDR3 is TGTGCCAGCAGCTTGGACCAGGCTGACACCTTC.

Only one count was recorded for this clonotype. The chain has TRBV12-3 or TRBV12-4 and TRBJ2-1, with 8 positions matching TRBD1. The CDR3 length is 14 residues. Trimming removed 8 bases from V and 10 bases from J; junction bases left unmatched: 13. The CDR3 sequence: CASGATGTGYEQFF. The CDR3 DNA is TGTGCCAGCGGTGCAACCGGGACAGGCTACGAGCAGTTCTTC.